This T cell receptor beta chain is from a study of blood T cells in healthy people across ages. Whole-study results and caveats: Long-lived donors carried more naive CD4+ cells and greater diversity than aged donors.

A second about 7 to 12 cycle PCR used barcoded and J-beta primers. Each cDNA molecule carried a tag from a template-switch adaptor that contained 12 random nucleotides. TCRdb re-called the 5' RACE reads with MiXCR, one entry per CDR3 protein. The data hold 850,000 or so distinct CDR3 sequences, with 29% observed a single time. This clonotype was picked up one time. What it binds is unknown. The CDR3 runs to 12 residues. With V trimmed by 3 bases and J by 8 bases, 6 bases remained unmatched. Germline assignment: CDR1 DFQATT and CDR2 SNEGSKA (reference sequence). The chain links TRBV20-1 to TRBJ1-2, with 7 positions matching TRBD1. The sequence was collected from a woman older than 75 in good health. Sequenced material: blood. This CDR3 is CSASPTGSGYTF. The CDR3 region has the DNA TGCAGTGCTAGCCCGACAGGGTCGGGCTACACCTTC.